Reported below is one TCR beta chain. What it binds is unknown. 13 Jbeta primers and 60 Vbeta primers were used for the PCR. Per the study methods: Later analysis identified approximately 88 million unique TCR beta chains, around 10 million shared. TCRdb keeps only in-frame clones here, not all; method: immunoSEQ multiplex PCR. Clone size and the V and J calls come from that table; the DNA yielded D and trimming. The repertoire holds some 130,000 clones, with around three quarters as singletons. This sample stems from a study of cytomegalovirus exposure and HLA in healthy donors. V lost 5 bases and J 6 bases, leaving 7 bases between the germline ends. Germline V gene sequence: CDR1 SNHLY, CDR2 FYNNEI. The CDR3 runs to 11 residues. The donors, nominally healthy at sampling, likely had unrecorded immune exposures. Study observations and caveats: About 87% or about 30% of the time was how often most TCR beta V segments were productive, according to an earlier analysis.

Input material: PBMCs. The rearrangement uses TRBV2 and TRBJ2-5; no clear D gene. The receptor's source is a woman aged 50 to 60 in good health and CMV-seronegative. The CDR3 here is CASSPQQTQYF. CDR3 DNA: TGTGCCAGCAGTCCACAACAGACCCAGTACTTC.